The next 12 T cell receptor beta chains were all read from a single sample in a study of precursors of human CD4 cytotoxic T cells. Sorted CD4+ central memory, effector memory, IL-7R-high TEMRA and IL-7R-negative TEMRA cells underwent bulk UMI sequencing. A single record per CDR3 protein comes from TCRdb applying MiXCR to the reads. The sample has approximately 250 distinct CDR3 sequences, under 40% seen once. Specimen: memory CD4+ T cells from blood (PBMCs). These receptors were taken from a human donor in good health.

A remark on this clonotype: A clone one base away is much larger, so this may be a read error. The CDR3 nucleotides read TGCGCCAGCACCGGGCTTCCGGGCAATCAGCACCAGCATTTT. Encoded protein: CASTGLPGNQHQHF. The rearrangement uses TRBV5-1 and TRBJ1-5; D unclear. This CDR3 is built from 14 residues. Germline values: CDR1 SGHRS, CDR2 YFSETQ.

This clonotype was counted only a few times. V and J are TRBV29-1 and TRBJ2-5, with D perhaps matching TRBD1 (6 bases). Germline V gene sequence: CDR1 SQVTM, CDR2 ANQGSEA. This CDR3 comprises 12 residues. V lost 7 bases and J lost 1, with 10 bases in between. The CDR3 DNA sequence: TGCAGCGATTCACAGGGCCAAGAGACCCAGTACTTC. This gives the protein CSDSQGQETQYF.

J is TRBJ2-7 and V is TRBV6-2 or TRBV6-3; possibly TRBD1 for D (6 bases). Germline V lookup: CDR1 MNHEY, CDR2 SVGEGT. This CDR3 spans 15 amino acids. The V end lost 5 bases, the J end lost 0 bases, and 14 bases lay between the germline ends. The CDR3 DNA follows: TGTGCCAGCAGTCACCTCCGACAGGACTCCTACGAGCAGTACTTC. Protein product: CASSHLRQDSYEQYF.

The chain couples TRBV4-1 to TRBJ1-2; D not resolved. Germline V gene sequence: CDR1 MGHRA, CDR2 YSYEKL. The CDR3 extends over 14 amino acids. Trimming shortened V by 0 bases and J by 7 bases, and 12 bases separated the two germline ends. This CDR3 is CASSQDRSSFGYTF. The CDR3 coding sequence is TGCGCCAGCAGCCAAGACCGTAGCTCTTTTGGCTACACCTTC.

This clonotype was seen a handful of times. The V gene is TRBV7-2, the J gene TRBJ2-1; 9 positions agree with TRBD1. Losses at the gene ends were 5 bases for V and 7 bases for J; bases not matched to a gene: 6. Per the germline V gene, CDR1 is SGHTA and CDR2 is FQGNSA. The CDR3 totals 14 residues. CDR3 residues: CASSTGTGINEQFF. The DNA for the CDR3 is TGTGCCAGCAGCACCGGGACAGGGATAAATGAGCAGTTCTTC.

By its share, this clonotype is hyperexpanded. The rearrangement uses TRBV6-2 or TRBV6-3 and TRBJ2-1; D remains unclear. V dropped 1 base and J dropped 2 bases, with 9 bases sitting between them. The CDR3 consists of 15 residues. Germline V gene sequence: CDR1 MNHEY, CDR2 SVGEGT. The CDR3 region is CASSYLAGTYNEQFF. CDR3 in DNA: TGTGCCAGCAGTTACTTGGCTGGTACCTACAATGAGCAGTTCTTC.

By frequency in the sample, this clonotype is large (0.1 to 1%). The chain combines TRBV7-9 with TRBJ2-7, with TRBD2 as a possible D gene (6 bases). This CDR3 contains 16 residues. Germline V lookup: CDR1 SEHNR, CDR2 FQNEAQ (reference sequence). Trimming removed 4 bases at V and 3 bases at J, with 19 bases between. CDR3 in DNA: TGTGCCAGCAGCTCCTCTAGCGCTCAAGGGTTCTACGAGCAGTACTTC. It is translated as CASSSSSAQGFYEQYF.

The table lists this clonotype with a count of one. The CDR3: CASSVDIGYNEQFF. Here the CDR3 DNA reads TGCGCCAGCAGTGTGGATATAGGGTACAATGAGCAGTTCTTC. The chain carries TRBV5-1 and TRBJ2-1; D not certain. Germline CDR1 is SGHRS and CDR2 is YFSETQ. The ends were cut back, 5 bases at V and 4 bases at J, with 13 bases in the middle. CDR3 length: 14 amino acids.

This clonotype ranks as large. The rearrangement joins TRBV6-6 to TRBJ1-1, with 9 bases that match TRBD1. The CDR3 contains 15 residues. With 2 bases clipped from V and 5 bases from J, the junction kept 6 bases outside the gene matches. Germline-derived CDR1 and CDR2 are MNHNY and SVGAGI (reference sequence). The CDR3 protein is CASSYPGQGGTEAFF. The DNA of the CDR3 is TGTGCCAGCAGTTACCCGGGACAGGGAGGAACTGAAGCTTTCTTT.

V and J are TRBV7-2 and TRBJ1-1; TRBD1 agrees at 7 bases. CDR1 and CDR2 from the germline V gene are SGHTA and FQGNSA. This CDR3 is built from 13 residues. Losses at the gene ends were 6 bases for V and 6 bases for J; bases not matched to a gene: 7. The CDR3 loop is CASSRDRAAEAFF. In DNA, the CDR3 is TGTGCCAGCAGTCGAGACAGGGCGGCTGAAGCTTTCTTT.

In its sample, this clonotype was seen a few times. J is TRBJ2-7 and V is TRBV27, with 8 bases matching TRBD2. Germline CDR1 MNHEY, CDR2 SMNVEV (reference sequence). This CDR3 is built from 16 residues. V gave up 6 bases and J gave up 3 bases; unmatched junction bases: 13. As DNA, the CDR3 is TGTGCCAGCAGACTAACCGGGACTAGTATGGGCTACGAGCAGTACTTC. This encodes CASRLTGTSMGYEQYF.

This clonotype is classed as large. V and J are TRBV28 and TRBJ2-2; TRBD2 matches at 10 bases. CDR1 and CDR2 (germline): MDHEN, SYDVKM. V was clipped by 7 bases and J by 7 bases; unmatched bases: 15. The CDR3 extends over 17 amino acids. The CDR3 loop reads CASTQPFLAGAVGELFF. The CDR3 nucleotides are TGTGCCAGCACCCAGCCGTTTCTAGCGGGAGCCGTCGGGGAGCTGTTTTTT.